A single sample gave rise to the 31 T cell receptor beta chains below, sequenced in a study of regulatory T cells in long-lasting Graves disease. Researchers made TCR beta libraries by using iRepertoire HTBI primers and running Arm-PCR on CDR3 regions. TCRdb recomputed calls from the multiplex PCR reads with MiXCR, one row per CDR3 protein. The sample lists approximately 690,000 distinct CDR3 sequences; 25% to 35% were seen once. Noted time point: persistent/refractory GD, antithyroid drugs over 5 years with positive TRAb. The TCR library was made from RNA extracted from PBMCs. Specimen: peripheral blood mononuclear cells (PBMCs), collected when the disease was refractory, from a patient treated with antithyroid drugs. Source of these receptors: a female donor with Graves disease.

DNA for the CDR3: TGCAGTGCGCCGGGAGCAAGGGCCAGGGGCGCTTTCTTT. Amino acids: CSAPGARARGAFF. This rearrangement joins TRBV20-1 to TRBJ1-1, with D possibly being TRBD1 (6 bases). From germline, CDR1 is DFQATT and CDR2 SNEGSKA (reference sequence). Trimming left V 6 bases short and J 11 bases short, with 22 bases between. CDR3 length: 13 amino acids.

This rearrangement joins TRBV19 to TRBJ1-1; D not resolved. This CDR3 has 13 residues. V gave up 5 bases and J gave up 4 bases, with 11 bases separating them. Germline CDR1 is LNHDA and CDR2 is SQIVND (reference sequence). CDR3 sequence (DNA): TGTGCCAGTAGTCCGCCGACCCTCACTGAAGCTTTCTTT. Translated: CASSPPTLTEAFF.

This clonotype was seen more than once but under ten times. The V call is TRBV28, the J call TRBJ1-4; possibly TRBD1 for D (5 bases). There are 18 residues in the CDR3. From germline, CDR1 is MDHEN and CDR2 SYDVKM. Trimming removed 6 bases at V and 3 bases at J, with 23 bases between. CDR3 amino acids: CASRGAGGIGGANEKLFF. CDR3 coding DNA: TGTGCCAGCAGAGGGGCCGGGGGGATCGGGGGAGCTAATGAAAAACTGTTTTTT.

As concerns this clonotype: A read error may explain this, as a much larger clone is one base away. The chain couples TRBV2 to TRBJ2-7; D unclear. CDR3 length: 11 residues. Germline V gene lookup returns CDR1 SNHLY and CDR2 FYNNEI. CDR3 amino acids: CASRDNYKQYF. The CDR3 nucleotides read TGTGCCAGCAGGGATAACTACAAGCAGTACTTC.

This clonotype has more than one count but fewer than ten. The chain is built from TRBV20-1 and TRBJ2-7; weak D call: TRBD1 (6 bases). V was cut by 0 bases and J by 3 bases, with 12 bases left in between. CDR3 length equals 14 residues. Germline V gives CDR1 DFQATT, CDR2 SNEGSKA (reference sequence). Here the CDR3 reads CSAREGANRYEQYF. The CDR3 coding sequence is TGCAGTGCTAGAGAGGGGGCGAACCGCTACGAGCAGTACTTC.

CDR3 sequence (DNA): TGCAGTGCTAGGGGCGTTAACGGGGAGCTGTTTTTT. This codes for CSARGVNGELFF. V usage is TRBV20-1 and J usage is TRBJ2-2; D gene uncertain. Trimming removed 3 bases from V and 7 bases from J, with 9 bases in between. Germline values: CDR1 DFQATT, CDR2 SNEGSKA (reference sequence). This CDR3 contains 12 residues.

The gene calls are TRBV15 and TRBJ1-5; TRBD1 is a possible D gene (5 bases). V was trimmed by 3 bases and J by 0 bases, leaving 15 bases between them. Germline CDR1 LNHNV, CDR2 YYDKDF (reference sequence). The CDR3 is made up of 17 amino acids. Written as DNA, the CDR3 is TGTGCCACCAGCAGGTCGTACAGGCAATTTAGCAATCAGCCCCAGCATTTT. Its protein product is CATSRSYRQFSNQPQHF.

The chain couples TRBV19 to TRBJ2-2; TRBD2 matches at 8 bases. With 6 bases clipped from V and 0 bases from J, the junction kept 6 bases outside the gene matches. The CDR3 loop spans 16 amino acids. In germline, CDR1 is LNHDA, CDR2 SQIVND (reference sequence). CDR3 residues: CASRRREGPNTGELFF. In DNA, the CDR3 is TGTGCCAGTAGACGTCGGGAGGGCCCGAACACCGGGGAGCTGTTTTTT.

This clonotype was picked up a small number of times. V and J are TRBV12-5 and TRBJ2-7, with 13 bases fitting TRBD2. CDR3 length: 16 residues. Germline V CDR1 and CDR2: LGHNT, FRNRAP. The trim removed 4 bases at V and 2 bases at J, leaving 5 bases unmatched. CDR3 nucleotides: TGTGCTAGTGGTTCCCTTGGGACTAGCGGGACCTACGAGCAGTACTTC. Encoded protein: CASGSLGTSGTYEQYF.

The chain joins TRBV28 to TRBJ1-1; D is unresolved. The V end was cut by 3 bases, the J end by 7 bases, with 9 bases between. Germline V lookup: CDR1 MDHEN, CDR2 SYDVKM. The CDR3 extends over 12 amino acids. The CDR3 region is CASSFDQDEAFF. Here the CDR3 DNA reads TGTGCCAGCAGTTTTGACCAGGATGAAGCTTTCTTT.

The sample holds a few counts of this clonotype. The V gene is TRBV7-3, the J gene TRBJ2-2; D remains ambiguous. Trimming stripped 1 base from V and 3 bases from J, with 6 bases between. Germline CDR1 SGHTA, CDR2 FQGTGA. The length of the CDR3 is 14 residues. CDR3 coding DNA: TGTGCCAGCAGCTTAATGCCAGACACCGGGGAGCTGTTTTTT. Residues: CASSLMPDTGELFF.

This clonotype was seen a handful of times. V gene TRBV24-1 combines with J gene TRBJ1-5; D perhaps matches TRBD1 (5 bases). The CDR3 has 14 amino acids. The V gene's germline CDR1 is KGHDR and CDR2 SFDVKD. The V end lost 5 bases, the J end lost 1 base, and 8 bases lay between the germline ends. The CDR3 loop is CATSGRDSNQPQHF. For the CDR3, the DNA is TGTGCCACCAGTGGTAGGGACAGCAATCAGCCCCAGCATTTT.

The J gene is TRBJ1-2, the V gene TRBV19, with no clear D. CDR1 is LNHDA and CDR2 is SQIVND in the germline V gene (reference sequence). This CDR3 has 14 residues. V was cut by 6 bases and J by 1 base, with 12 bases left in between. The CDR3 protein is CASSYDNLNYGYTF. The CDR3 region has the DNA TGTGCCAGTAGCTACGACAACCTTAACTATGGCTACACCTTC.

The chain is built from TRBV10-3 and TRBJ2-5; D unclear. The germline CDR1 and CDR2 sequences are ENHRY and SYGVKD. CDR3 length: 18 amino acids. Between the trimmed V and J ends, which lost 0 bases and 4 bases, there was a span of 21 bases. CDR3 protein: CAISESGSTPDRLETQYF. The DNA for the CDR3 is TGTGCCATCAGTGAGTCAGGTTCGACCCCCGACCGGTTAGAGACCCAGTACTTC.

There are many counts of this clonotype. The CDR3 loop reads CASSSGTGGFRETQYF. CDR3 nucleotides: TGTGCCAGCAGTTCCGGGACAGGGGGGTTCCGGGAGACCCAGTACTTC. This rearrangement joins TRBV28 to TRBJ2-5, with 11 bases matching TRBD1. The CDR3 covers 16 residues. Looked up from germline, CDR1 is MDHEN and CDR2 is SYDVKM. V lost 4 bases, J lost 5 bases, and 9 bases stayed unmatched.

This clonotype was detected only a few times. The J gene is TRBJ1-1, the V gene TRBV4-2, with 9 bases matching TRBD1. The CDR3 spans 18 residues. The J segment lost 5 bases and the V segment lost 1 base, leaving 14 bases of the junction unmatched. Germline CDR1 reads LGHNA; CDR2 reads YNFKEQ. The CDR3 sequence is CASSQVAGQGISDTEAFF. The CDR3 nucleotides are TGTGCCAGCAGCCAAGTAGCCGGACAGGGGATTTCGGATACTGAAGCTTTCTTT.

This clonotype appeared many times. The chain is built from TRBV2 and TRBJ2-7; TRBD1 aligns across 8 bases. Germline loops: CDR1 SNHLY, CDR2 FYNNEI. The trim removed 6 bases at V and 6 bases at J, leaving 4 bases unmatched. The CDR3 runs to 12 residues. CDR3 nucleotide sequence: TGTGCCAGCAGGGTGGACAGGGCCGAGCAGTACTTC. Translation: CASRVDRAEQYF. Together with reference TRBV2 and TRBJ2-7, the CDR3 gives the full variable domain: EPEVTQTPSHQVTQMGQEVILRCVPISNHLYFYWYRQILGQKVEFLVSFYNNEISEKSEIFDDQFSVERPDGSNFTLKIRSTKLEDSAMYFCASRVDRAEQYFGPGTRLTVT.

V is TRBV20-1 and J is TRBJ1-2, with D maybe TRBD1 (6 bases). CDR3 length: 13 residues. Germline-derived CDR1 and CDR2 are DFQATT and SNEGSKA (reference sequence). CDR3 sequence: CNAITGITYGYTF. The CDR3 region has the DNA TGCAATGCCATAACAGGGATCACCTATGGCTACACCTTC.

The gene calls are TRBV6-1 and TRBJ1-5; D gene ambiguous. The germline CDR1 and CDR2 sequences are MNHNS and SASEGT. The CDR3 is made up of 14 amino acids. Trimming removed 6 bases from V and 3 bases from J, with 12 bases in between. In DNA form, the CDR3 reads TGTGCCAGCAGGCCCAGGTCCCCCAATCAGCCCCAGCATTTT. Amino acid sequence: CASRPRSPNQPQHF.

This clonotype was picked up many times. The DNA for the CDR3 is TGTGCCAGCAGCTTATCGGGAGGGACCATATATTTT. Residues: CASSLSGGTIYF. The rearrangement joins TRBV7-9 to TRBJ1-3; no clear D gene. Trimming removed 2 bases at V and 10 bases at J, with 9 bases between. CDR3 size: 12 residues. The V gene's germline CDR1 is SEHNR and CDR2 FQNEAQ (reference sequence).

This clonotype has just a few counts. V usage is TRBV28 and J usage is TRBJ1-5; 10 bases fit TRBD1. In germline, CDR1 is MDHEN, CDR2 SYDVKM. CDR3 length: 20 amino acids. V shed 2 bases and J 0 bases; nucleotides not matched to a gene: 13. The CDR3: CASSLRGTGARSYSNQPQHF. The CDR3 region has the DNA TGTGCCAGCAGTTTAAGAGGGACAGGGGCCAGATCTTATAGCAATCAGCCCCAGCATTTT.

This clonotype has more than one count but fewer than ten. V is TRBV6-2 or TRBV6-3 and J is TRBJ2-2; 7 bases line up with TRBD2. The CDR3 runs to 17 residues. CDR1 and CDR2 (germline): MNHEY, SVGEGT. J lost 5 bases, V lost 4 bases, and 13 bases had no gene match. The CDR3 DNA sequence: TGTGCCAGCAGTTCGACGCGGGAGCCCTTGGGGACCGGGGAGCTGTTTTTT. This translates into CASSSTREPLGTGELFF.

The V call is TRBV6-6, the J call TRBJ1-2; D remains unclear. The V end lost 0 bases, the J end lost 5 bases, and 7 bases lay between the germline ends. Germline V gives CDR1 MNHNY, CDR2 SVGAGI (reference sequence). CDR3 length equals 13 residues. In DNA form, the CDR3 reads TGTGCCAGCAGTTACTCGCGAGTATATGGCTACACCTTC. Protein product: CASSYSRVYGYTF.

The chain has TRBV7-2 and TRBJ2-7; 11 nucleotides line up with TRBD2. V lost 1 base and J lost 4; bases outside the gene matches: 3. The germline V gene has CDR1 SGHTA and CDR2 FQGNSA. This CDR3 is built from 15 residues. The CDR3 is CASSLESSGRYEQYF. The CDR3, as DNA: TGTGCCAGCAGCTTAGAGTCTAGCGGGAGGTACGAGCAGTACTTC. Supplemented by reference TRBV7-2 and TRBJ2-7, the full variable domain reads GAGVSQSPSNKVTEKGKDVELRCDPISGHTALYWYRQSLGQGLEFLIYFQGNSAPDKSGLPSDRFSAERTGGSVSTLTIQRTQQEDSAVYLCASSLESSGRYEQYFGPGTRLTVT.

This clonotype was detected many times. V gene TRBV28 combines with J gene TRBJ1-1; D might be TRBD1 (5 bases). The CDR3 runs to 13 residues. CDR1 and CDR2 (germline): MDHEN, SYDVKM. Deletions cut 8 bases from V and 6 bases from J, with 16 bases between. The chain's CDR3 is CASQRGGRSEAFF. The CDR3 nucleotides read TGTGCCAGCCAAAGGGGAGGTCGCTCTGAAGCTTTCTTT.

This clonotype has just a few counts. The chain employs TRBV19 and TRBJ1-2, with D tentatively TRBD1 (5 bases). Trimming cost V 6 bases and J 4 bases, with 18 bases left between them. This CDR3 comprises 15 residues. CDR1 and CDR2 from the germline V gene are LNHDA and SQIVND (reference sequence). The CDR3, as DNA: TGTGCCAGTAGCCGCCCCGGGGGACCACTCTATGGCTACACCTTC. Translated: CASSRPGGPLYGYTF.

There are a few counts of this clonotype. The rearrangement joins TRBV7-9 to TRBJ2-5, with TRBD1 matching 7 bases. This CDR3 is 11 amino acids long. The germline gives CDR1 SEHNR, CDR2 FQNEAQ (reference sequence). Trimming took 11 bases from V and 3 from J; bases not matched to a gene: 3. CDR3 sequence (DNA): TGTGCCGGCCAGGGGGAAGAGACCCAGTACTTC. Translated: CAGQGEETQYF. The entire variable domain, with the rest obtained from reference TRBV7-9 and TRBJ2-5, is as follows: DTGVSQNPRHKITKRGQNVTFRCDPISEHNRLYWYRQTLGQGPEFLTYFQNEAQLEKSRLLSDRFSAERPKGSFSTLEIQRTEQGDSAMYLCAGQGEETQYFGPGTRLLVL.

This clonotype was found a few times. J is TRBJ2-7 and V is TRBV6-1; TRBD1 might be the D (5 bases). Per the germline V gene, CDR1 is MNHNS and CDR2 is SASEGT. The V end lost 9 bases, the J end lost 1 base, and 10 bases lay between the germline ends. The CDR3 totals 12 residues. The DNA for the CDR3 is TGTGCCAGTATCGACAGATCCTACGAGCAGTACTTC. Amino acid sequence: CASIDRSYEQYF.

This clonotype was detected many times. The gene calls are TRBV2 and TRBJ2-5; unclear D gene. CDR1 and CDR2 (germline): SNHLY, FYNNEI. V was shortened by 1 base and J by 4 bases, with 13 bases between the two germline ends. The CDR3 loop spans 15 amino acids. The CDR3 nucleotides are TGTGCCAGCAGTGAAGGGGGTACGGTGGCAGAGACCCAGTACTTC. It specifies CASSEGGTVAETQYF.

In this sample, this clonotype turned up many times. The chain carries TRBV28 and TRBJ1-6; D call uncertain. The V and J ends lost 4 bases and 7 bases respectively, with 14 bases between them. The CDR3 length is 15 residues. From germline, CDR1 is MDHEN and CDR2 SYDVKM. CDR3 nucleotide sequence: TGTGCCAGCAGTTGGTTAGAGGGCCGAAATTCACCCCTCCACTTT. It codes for CASSWLEGRNSPLHF. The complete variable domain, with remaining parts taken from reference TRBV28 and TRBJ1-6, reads DVKVTQSSRYLVKRTGEKVFLECVQDMDHENMFWYRQDPGLGLRLIYFSYDVKMKEKGDIPEGYSVSREKKERFSLILESASTNQTSMYLCASSWLEGRNSPLHFGNGTRLTVT.

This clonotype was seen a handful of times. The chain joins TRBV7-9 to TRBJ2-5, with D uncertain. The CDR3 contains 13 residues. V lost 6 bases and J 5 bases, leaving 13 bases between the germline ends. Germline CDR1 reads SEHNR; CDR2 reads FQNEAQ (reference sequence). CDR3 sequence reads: CASRPRVGETQYF. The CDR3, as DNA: TGTGCCAGCAGGCCTAGGGTTGGGGAGACCCAGTACTTC.